Sequencing of this TCR beta chain was carried out in a study of T cells in Graves' hyperthyroidism and ophthalmopathy. The CDR3 runs to 13 residues. V was shortened by 5 bases and J by 5 bases, with 10 bases between the two germline ends. CDR1 and CDR2 from the germline V gene are SEHNR and FQNEAQ (reference sequence). Ophthalmopathy patients had Clinical Activity Score at least 3, NOSPECS grade at least 4, duration under 3 months. Diagnoses were established using clinical symptoms, serum thyroxine and TRAb, thyroid ultrasound and orbital computed tomography. This clonotype was counted only a few times. Its target is not known. Amplification of TCR beta CDR3 regions used RNA as the template. Researchers ran a first-round RT-PCR on the TCR CDR3 using the HTBI primer set. TCRdb re-analysed the multiplex PCR reads in MiXCR, keeping a single row per CDR3 protein. This sample yields 450,000 to 650,000 distinct CDR3 sequences, of which 13% to 15% are seen a single time; about 6.6% belongs to the top ten.

Study conclusions and caveats: Expanded thyroid clonotypes (above 0.001) were mostly also found in blood. A model built on 13 V-J features separated ophthalmopathy from stable hyperthyroidism.

V is TRBV7-9 and J is TRBJ2-1, with D unclear. Sequencing used blood. This TCR was sampled from a woman between 18 and 30 years old with Graves' ophthalmopathy. The CDR3 region is CASSHGWDNEQFF. In DNA, the CDR3 is TGTGCCAGCAGCCATGGGTGGGACAATGAGCAGTTCTTC.